The entry that follows covers one T cell receptor beta chain sequence. Its antigen is not identified. From germline, CDR1 is MDHEN and CDR2 SYDVKM. The CDR3 spans 13 residues. These data belong to a study of monozygotic twins with inflammatory bowel disease. Broader study findings: No difference in repertoire similarity was seen between concordant and discordant twins, possibly because power was limited. IBD patients shared fewer clonotypes with others than healthy twins, especially with disease activity.

During cDNA synthesis, UMIs that each contained a 6-nucleotide sample barcode were added by means of template switching. From the 5' RACE reads, TCRdb lists one entry per CDR3 protein and no DNA. This sample's table has hundreds of thousands of distinct CDR3 sequences. The V gene is TRBV28, the J gene TRBJ2-7; TCRdb's D call, TRBD2, is unchecked because there is no DNA. The receptor was isolated from a human donor with ulcerative colitis or Crohn's disease, or a healthy co-twin of an affected twin (not recorded which). The sequencing input was blood. The CDR3 loop is CASSYRASDEQYF.